Included here is one T cell receptor beta chain sequence, with context. The sample holds many counts of this clonotype. The antigen it recognizes is unknown. Base qualities are not at hand, and no much larger clone is one base apart. V and J are truncated by 0 bases and 1 base respectively, leaving an intervening sequence of 9 bases. The CDR3 numbers 16 residues from cysteine through phenylalanine. CDR3 DNA is the only sequence kept; it has 48 bases, read in frame from the first base. Via the germline V gene, CDR1 is SGHTA and CDR2 FQGNSA. For repertoire sequencing, TCR beta CDR3 regions were amplified from RNA transcripts. The first round was an RT-PCR using HTBI primers with the Qiagen OneStep RT-PCR kit, and this first round was followed by a second-round multiplex PCR, then size selection and purification. The libraries underwent paired-end sequencing with 100 bp reads on an Illumina HiSeq2000. In the paper's pipeline: Reads were processed with SOAPnuke, discarding reads with adapters, uncalled bases, mean Phred below 15, or no exact constant-primer or identifier match. COPE v1.2.5 was used to merge the high-quality paired reads. Unique nucleotide sequences were defined as clonotypes and aligned to IMGT TRB V, D and J references using MiTCR v1.1. Analysis was restricted to V-J combinations with a frequency above 0.0001, which covered approximately 99% of repertoires. For each V-J combination, a TCR clonal expansion and chaos score was defined as the ratio of F50 clonal expansion to chaos observed in the TCRdist matrix. Welch's t-statistics and random forest were used to reduce features to about a dozen V-J combinations, which were fed into a naive Bayes classifier. The similarity between thyroid and blood repertoires was quantified using the Morisita-Horn index. TCRdb trimmed the raw reads at Q25, called clones with MiXCR and kept productive beta chains. When rows share a CDR3 protein, they turn into one entry using the most common DNA and genes. The V and J calls follow TCRdb's processing rather than the paper's. Present in this sample are hundreds of thousands of distinct CDR3 sequences, about a fifth of which were seen just once. The ten top clones hold roughly 7.4% of the sample.

This record comes from a study of Graves' ophthalmopathy and Graves' hyperthyroidism (dated 2018 in TCRdb). Turning to the overall study: Peripheral blood was collected before any treatment was given, at the time of initial diagnosis. In several hyperthyroidism patients, the T-cell repertoires found in thyroid tissue were compared with those found in blood. In total, under 150 blood samples were TCR-sequenced: around 42 ophthalmopathy, over 70 hyperthyroidism and approximately 17 hyperthyroidism-to-ophthalmopathy patients. To explore V-J signatures that distinguish ophthalmopathy from hyperthyroidism, a discovery set of 100 patients was enrolled, made up of around 44 with ophthalmopathy and 55 to 65 with stable hyperthyroidism. Once sampling was done, hyperthyroidism patients were given methimazole at a starting dose of 30 mg daily, while ophthalmopathy patients were given high-dose intravenous methylprednisolone. The roughly 100 discovery patients were randomly divided into training and test sets at a 7:3 ratio. The study used TCR beta repertoire signatures to distinguish Graves' ophthalmopathy from Graves' hyperthyroidism and to predict progression to ophthalmopathy. For independent validation, a separate cohort was made up of around 19 hyperthyroidism patients plus 17 patients who later progressed from hyperthyroidism to ophthalmopathy.

Here is what the overall study found, with its caveats: In cross-validation, the 13-signature model distinguished ophthalmopathy from stable hyperthyroidism with 87.88% sensitivity and about 81% specificity, while in the test set the corresponding values were about 80% and 75%. Most of the expanded thyroid clonotypes with a frequency above 0.001 were also detected in blood, and it was suggested that the thyroid immune response may be reflected by blood repertoires. In validation, the model predicted ophthalmopathy progression with less than 71% sensitivity and approximately 78% specificity; some 13 predicted patients were CT-confirmed with GO in a median of around 6 months. Sample size was not statistically predetermined, and group allocation was not concealed from the investigators.

A patient counted as having stable hyperthyroidism if there was no progression to ophthalmopathy within 18 months of follow-up. The hyperthyroidism patients were 18 to 65 years old and newly diagnosed, with a disease duration of less than 2 months. Patients were excluded if they had other autoimmune diseases, uncontrolled infections, pregnancy or lactation. Clinical symptoms, serum thyroxine, TRAb, thyroid ultrasound and orbital computed tomography formed the basis of the diagnosis. PBMCs were isolated from around 10 ml of fresh peripheral blood by Ficoll-Paque density gradient centrifugation. Trizol reagent was used to extract the total RNA, and its quality was then checked on an Agilent 2100 Bioanalyzer.

The sequence is built from TRBV7-2 and TRBJ2-2; the D segment could be TRBD2, given 5 matching bases. This clonotype was sampled from a woman aged 18-29 years with stable Graves' hyperthyroidism. Some clones in this sample may be carry-over from other donors' samples. Donor details come from another sample of the same person, matched by shared clones. The sample consisted of peripheral blood. DNA sequence: TGTGCCAGCAGCTTAGCCCCACTAGGGAACACCGGGGAGCTGTTTTTT. Its coded protein is CASSLAPLGNTGELFF.